These 30 T cell receptor beta chains were all obtained from the same sample, sequenced in a study of cytomegalovirus exposure and HLA in healthy donors (dated by TCRdb to 2016 to 2017). The library was made by the immunoSEQ multiplex PCR assay. For the multiplex PCR, a mixture combining 60 forward primers for TCR Vbeta segments and 13 reverse primers for TCR Jbeta segments was used. This is the immuneACCESS table as TCRdb keeps it, with only in-frame sequences that have V and J called. A part of the clones is gone; compared with another copy, unresolved V genes explain less than half, and the rest is unexplained. Here the sample has tens of thousands of clones; roughly 80% occur a single time. Roughly 3.5% of the sample rests with the top ten. The source material was PBMCs. These TCRs come from a woman in her thirties or forties in good health and CMV-seronegative.

This chain joins TRBV29-1 and TRBJ2-7; TRBD1 matches 8 bases. Per germline, CDR1 SQVTM and CDR2 ANQGSEA. The CDR3 length is 15 residues. V lost 7 bases, J lost 3 bases, and 14 bases stayed unmatched. This CDR3 is CSARAGGALGYEQYF. DNA of the CDR3: TGCAGCGCACGGGCAGGGGGCGCGTTGGGCTACGAGCAGTACTTC.

The chain couples TRBV5-1 to TRBJ2-1; D may be TRBD2 (5 bases). The CDR3 is 15 amino acids. Trimming removed 4 bases at V and 0 bases at J, with 11 bases between. The germline V gene encodes CDR1 SGHRS and CDR2 YFSETQ. The chain's CDR3 is CASSILGISYNEQFF. The DNA for the CDR3 is TGCGCCAGCAGCATACTAGGCATCTCCTACAATGAGCAGTTCTTC.

V and J are TRBV7-9 and TRBJ2-3; 8 bases are a match to TRBD1. With 8 bases clipped from V and 4 bases from J, the junction kept 8 bases outside the gene matches. CDR1 and CDR2 (germline): SEHNR, FQNEAQ (reference sequence). The CDR3 is 14 residues long. The DNA of the CDR3 is TGTGCCAGCTCGTGGCAGGGGGCCCCAGATACGCAGTATTTT. It yields the protein CASSWQGAPDTQYF.

The rearrangement links TRBV18 to TRBJ2-7; possibly TRBD2 for D (6 bases). V was pared by 5 bases and J by 0 bases, with 11 bases between. The germline gives CDR1 KGHSH, CDR2 LQKENI. The CDR3 spans 14 residues. The chain's CDR3 is CASSIGTLSYEQYF. For the CDR3, the DNA is TGTGCCAGCTCAATAGGGACTCTCTCCTACGAGCAGTACTTC.

The CDR3 coding sequence is TGTGCCAGCAGCTTAAGAGCGACAGGTGAGAGCCTTGGGGCCAACGTCCTGACTTTC. Translating gives CASSLRATGESLGANVLTF. The chain couples TRBV7-3 to TRBJ2-6, with D perhaps TRBD1 (6 bases). The CDR3 contains 19 residues. Germline CDR1 and CDR2: SGHTA and FQGTGA. Between the trimmed V and J ends, which lost 1 base and 3 bases, there was a span of 19 bases.

The chain couples TRBV5-1 to TRBJ1-3, with a tentative D call TRBD1 (6 bases). The CDR3 runs 13 residues. In germline, CDR1 is SGHRS, CDR2 YFSETQ. V was cut by 4 bases and J by 1 base, with 6 bases left in between. The CDR3 protein is CASSQGSGNTIYF. CDR3 coding DNA: TGCGCCAGCAGCCAGGGGTCTGGAAACACCATATATTTT.

This chain uses TRBV7-9 with TRBJ2-1, with 8 bases that match TRBD1. Germline V CDR1 and CDR2: SEHNR, FQNEAQ (reference sequence). CDR3 length equals 10 residues. DNA for the CDR3: TGTGGGACAGGGCGGGCTGAGCAGTTCTTC. Amino acids: CGTGRAEQFF.

The V gene is TRBV4-2, the J gene TRBJ2-7; 9 bases agree with TRBD2. After removal of 4 bases from V and 9 bases from J, the junction contained 4 bases not matched to a gene. The CDR3 is 12 amino acids. Looked up from germline, CDR1 is LGHNA and CDR2 is YNFKEQ. CDR3: CASSRGREGQYF. DNA for the CDR3: TGTGCCAGCAGCCGGGGGCGGGAGGGGCAGTACTTC.

V gene TRBV18 combines with J gene TRBJ2-7; maybe TRBD1 (5 bases). CDR1 KGHSH and CDR2 LQKENI come from the germline V gene. V was cut by 6 bases and J by 0 bases, with 15 bases left in between. This CDR3 is built from 15 residues. The CDR3 sequence is CASSRDRRGSYEQYF. CDR3 sequence (DNA): TGTGCCAGCTCCCGAGACAGAAGGGGCTCCTACGAGCAGTACTTC.

This clone was observed a few times. This rearrangement joins TRBV6-1 to TRBJ1-1, with D possibly matching TRBD1 (5 bases). Trimming took 6 bases from V and 4 from J, leaving 15 bases between them. This CDR3 is 14 amino acids long. Germline V CDR1 and CDR2: MNHNS, SASEGT. In DNA, the CDR3 is TGTGCCAGCAGCCCCGAGGCAGGGATCACTGAAGCTTTCTTT. This codes for CASSPEAGITEAFF.

This chain joins TRBV10-1 and TRBJ2-3; possible D gene TRBD2, 5 bases. This CDR3 region has 15 residues. V shed 1 base and J shed 5 bases, with 13 bases lying between them. Germline CDR1 reads WNHNN; CDR2 reads SYGVQD (reference sequence). CDR3 coding DNA: TGCGCCAGCAGTGAGTTTGGGCTAGCAGGAGATACGCAGTATTTT. Translating gives CASSEFGLAGDTQYF.

V usage is TRBV28 and J usage is TRBJ2-5; maybe TRBD1 (6 bases). The CDR3 length is 12 residues. V was cut by 4 bases and J by 5 bases, with 8 bases left in between. The germline gives CDR1 MDHEN, CDR2 SYDVKM. The CDR3 DNA is TGTGCCAGCAGTTCAGGGGTGGAGACCCAGTACTTC. Protein product: CASSSGVETQYF.

V gene TRBV7-3 combines with J gene TRBJ2-5, with D tentatively TRBD2 (6 bases). This CDR3 has 15 residues. Trimming took off 1 base at V and 2 bases at J, with 11 bases between the two ends. Germline CDR1 is SGHTA and CDR2 is FQGTGA. The CDR3 DNA sequence: TGTGCCAGCAGCTTAATGGGACTGGGGCAAGAGACCCAGTACTTC. Translating gives CASSLMGLGQETQYF.

V is TRBV7-2 and J is TRBJ1-4; 7 bases fit TRBD1. The CDR3 totals 13 residues. The V and J ends lost 6 bases and 7 bases, in that order; junction bases with no gene match: 5. Germline V lookup: CDR1 SGHTA, CDR2 FQGNSA. CDR3 nucleotide sequence: TGTGCCAGCAGGAACAGGGGAGGTGAAAAACTGTTTTTT. It is translated as CASRNRGGEKLFF. Using reference TRBV7-2 and TRBJ1-4 for the parts outside the CDR3, the full variable domain is GAGVSQSPSNKVTEKGKDVELRCDPISGHTALYWYRQSLGQGLEFLIYFQGNSAPDKSGLPSDRFSAERTGGSVSTLTIQRTQQEDSAVYLCASRNRGGEKLFFGSGTQLSVL.

The J gene is TRBJ1-2, the V gene TRBV28; perhaps TRBD1 as D (6 bases). Germline loops: CDR1 MDHEN, CDR2 SYDVKM. The V end lost 7 bases, the J end lost 2 bases, and 11 bases lay between the germline ends. CDR3 length: 13 amino acids. The CDR3 loop reads CASTFGQNYGYTF. CDR3 coding DNA: TGTGCCAGCACCTTCGGACAGAACTATGGCTACACCTTC.

The rearrangement uses TRBV7-9 and TRBJ2-2; 8 bases align to TRBD1. Germline CDR1 reads SEHNR; CDR2 reads FQNEAQ (reference sequence). V trimming: 4 bases; J trimming: 7 bases; junction bases outside the gene matches: 8. CDR3 size: 15 residues. The chain's CDR3 is CASSSRTGMVGELFF. The DNA of the CDR3 is TGTGCCAGCAGCTCCCGGACAGGGATGGTCGGGGAGCTGTTTTTT.

The chain has TRBV10-1 and TRBJ2-2; 11 bases line up with TRBD2. V lost 8 bases and J lost 3; bases outside the gene matches: 5. Germline lookup yields CDR1 WNHNN and CDR2 SYGVQD (reference sequence). This CDR3 region has 15 residues. CDR3 bases: TGCGCCAGCCCGGGACTAGCGGAGGACACCGGGGAGCTGTTTTTT. Translation: CASPGLAEDTGELFF.

The chain is built from TRBV7-9 and TRBJ1-1, with TRBD1 as a possible D gene (5 bases). V lost 5 bases to trimming and J lost 10 bases, with 20 bases between them. CDR1 is SEHNR, CDR2 FQNEAQ, per germline (reference sequence). The length of the CDR3 is 14 residues. CDR3 sequence (DNA): TGTGCCAGCAGCGTTAATATGGGGCAAGGTGGAGCTTTCTTT. This codes for CASSVNMGQGGAFF.

The chain couples TRBV5-1 to TRBJ1-3, with 9 nucleotides matching TRBD1. Germline V gives CDR1 SGHRS, CDR2 YFSETQ. The CDR3 consists of 16 residues. The V segment lost 3 bases and the J segment 4 bases; nucleotides outside the gene matches: 8. The CDR3 DNA reads TGCGCCAGCAGCTCGACCGGGACAGGGTGGGGAAACACCATATATTTT. Its translation: CASSSTGTGWGNTIYF.

The sample holds one count of this clone. The chain carries TRBV29-1 and TRBJ2-6; maybe TRBD1 (6 bases). The CDR3 consists of 16 residues. Germline values: CDR1 SQVTM, CDR2 ANQGSEA. V was shortened by 4 bases and J by 0 bases, with 13 bases between the two germline ends. The CDR3 nucleotides read TGCAGCGTTGCCCGGGACACCGACTCTGGGGCCAACGTCCTGACTTTC. It encodes CSVARDTDSGANVLTF.

The rearrangement uses TRBV5-1 and TRBJ2-7; TRBD1 aligns across 8 bases. Germline-derived CDR1 and CDR2 are SGHRS and YFSETQ. This CDR3 has 14 amino acids. V was clipped by 5 bases and J by 4 bases; unmatched bases: 8. The CDR3 DNA sequence: TGCGCCAGCAGGTCAGGGGGCAGTGGTTACGAGCAGTACTTC. Its protein product is CASRSGGSGYEQYF.

This clone has more than one count but fewer than ten. The chain links TRBV19 to TRBJ1-1, with D perhaps matching TRBD1 (6 bases). Germline-derived CDR1 and CDR2 are LNHDA and SQIVND (reference sequence). Trimming took 3 bases from V and 4 from J, leaving 9 bases between them. The CDR3 length is 13 residues. The CDR3 coding sequence is TGTGCCAGTAGTATTAGGGACATCACTGAAGCTTTCTTT. Protein product: CASSIRDITEAFF.

The V call is TRBV7-9, the J call TRBJ2-3; tentatively, D is TRBD2 (5 bases). V shed 5 bases and J shed 0 bases, with 15 bases lying between them. The CDR3 is made up of 16 amino acids. Germline V gene sequence: CDR1 SEHNR, CDR2 FQNEAQ (reference sequence). CDR3 DNA sequence: TGTGCCAGCAGCCCCATCGGGGAACTTAGCACAGATACGCAGTATTTT. Its translation: CASSPIGELSTDTQYF.

The chain employs TRBV9 and TRBJ2-1, with 10 nucleotides matching TRBD2. The CDR3 covers 13 residues. CDR1 and CDR2 (germline): SGDLS, YYNGEE. J was trimmed by 15 bases and V by 2 bases; bases with no gene match: 8. CDR3 coding DNA: TGTGCCAGCAGCGTTAGTAGCGGGGGGACGCGGTTCTTC. Its translation: CASSVSSGGTRFF.

The rearrangement uses TRBV4-2 and TRBJ2-2; 7 bases map to TRBD2. The V gene end was trimmed by 1 base and the J gene end by 3 bases; junction bases not matched to a gene: 5. Germline V gene sequence: CDR1 LGHNA, CDR2 YNFKEQ. The CDR3 is made up of 16 amino acids. The CDR3 region is CASSQGGGRDTGELFF. CDR3 nucleotide sequence: TGTGCCAGCAGCCAAGGGGGAGGGAGGGACACCGGGGAGCTGTTTTTT.

The chain uses TRBV14 and TRBJ1-4, with unresolved D. Germline loops: CDR1 SGHDN, CDR2 FVKESK. Trimming took off 0 bases at V and 7 bases at J, with 12 bases between the two ends. The CDR3 contains 15 residues. CDR3 sequence: CASSQEAVPVEKLFF. In DNA, the CDR3 is TGTGCCAGCAGCCAAGAGGCGGTGCCGGTTGAAAAACTGTTTTTT.

This sequence joins TRBV29-1 and TRBJ1-5; D is possibly TRBD1 (6 bases). V was clipped by 4 bases and J by 6 bases, with 16 bases between them. CDR3 length equals 14 residues. The V gene's germline CDR1 is SQVTM and CDR2 ANQGSEA. The CDR3 sequence is CSVAQDSRGQPQHF. The CDR3 DNA reads as TGCAGCGTTGCCCAGGACTCCAGGGGTCAGCCCCAGCATTTT.

CDR3 amino acids: CAVFRGAGDTQYF. The CDR3 nucleotides are TGTGCCGTCTTCAGGGGCGCGGGAGATACGCAGTATTTT. The chain uses TRBV30 and TRBJ2-3; D perhaps matches TRBD1 (6 bases). This CDR3 comprises 13 residues. Deletions cut 8 bases from V and 5 bases from J, with 17 bases between. Germline CDR1 reads GTSNPN; CDR2 reads SVGIG (reference sequence).

V is TRBV19 and J is TRBJ1-2, with 7 bases identical to TRBD1. V lost 8 bases and J lost 2; bases outside the gene matches: 14. CDR1 is LNHDA, CDR2 SQIVND, per germline (reference sequence). The CDR3 contains 16 residues. In nucleotides, the CDR3 is TGTGCCAGTGGAAAACGACAGGGAGTCGCAAACTATGGCTACACCTTC. Protein: CASGKRQGVANYGYTF.

V is TRBV9 and J is TRBJ2-2; no firm D call. This CDR3 has 13 amino acids. Germline V gene data show CDR1 as SGDLS and CDR2 as YYNGEE. Between the trimmed V and J ends, which lost 0 bases and 6 bases, there was a span of 6 bases. Here the CDR3 reads CASSVGGPGELFF. CDR3 sequence (DNA): TGTGCCAGCAGCGTAGGTGGGCCCGGGGAGCTGTTTTTT.